This T cell receptor (beta chain) derives from a study of cytomegalovirus exposure and HLA in healthy donors. Trimming removed 5 bases from V and 2 bases from J, with 12 bases in between. Germline V lookup: CDR1 LNHDA, CDR2 SQIVND (reference sequence). This CDR3 spans 15 amino acids. In the PCR, 60 Vbeta and 13 Jbeta primers were used. Only in-frame clones appear in the TCRdb table, and some are missing; sequencing was by immunoSEQ multiplex PCR. The profile shows roughly 160,000 clones, 84% of them singletons. This sequence originates from a man aged 25-45 years in good health and CMV-seronegative. The chain uses TRBV19 and TRBJ1-4; D is perhaps TRBD1 (6 bases). Sequencing used PBMCs. CDR3 bases: TGTGCCAGTAGTGTACAGGGATTTACTAATGAAAAACTGTTTTTT. It specifies CASSVQGFTNEKLFF. The full variable domain, in which reference TRBV19 and TRBJ1-4 provide the parts outside the CDR3, is DGGITQSPKYLFRKEGQNVTLSCEQNLNHDAMYWYRQDPGQGLRLIYYSQIVNDFQKGDIAEGYSVSREKKESFPLTVTSAQKNPTAFYLCASSVQGFTNEKLFFGSGTQLSVL.